This TCR beta chain comes out of a study of blood T cell repertoires in COVID-19. V gave up 2 bases and J gave up 5 bases; unmatched junction bases: 6. In germline, CDR1 is SGDLS, CDR2 YYNGEE. The CDR3 is made up of 17 amino acids. Symptom resolution, clearance, or two negative PCRs marked the recovered donors of Cohort 3. Assay: immunoSEQ multiplex PCR; the TCRdb copy retains only in-frame clones and omits some. This sample has 200,000 to 300,000 clones, with approximately 86% found just once. This TCR derives from a woman aged 18-30 years who had recovered from COVID-19. The chain couples TRBV9 to TRBJ2-2, with 13 positions matching TRBD2. Sequencing was performed on PBMCs or T cells enriched from blood (not recorded which). The CDR3 DNA is TGTGCCAGCAGCGTCCTTCCGGGACTAGCGGGGACCGGGGAGCTGTTTTTT. Its protein product is CASSVLPGLAGTGELFF.